This T cell receptor beta chain was sequenced for a study of beta chain features in type 1 diabetes. Overall study: When patients were set against healthy donors, age, gender and cell yields were similar. Findings and limits, study-wide: In all four CD4+ subsets, TCRB CDR3 length was significantly, moderately reduced in type 1 diabetes. Cells that show high TCR expression could be over-represented by cDNA sequencing.

CDR1 is SGHAT, CDR2 FQDESV, per germline (reference sequence). The CDR3 spans 16 residues. Trimming cost V 4 bases and J 5 bases; bases outside gene matches: 9. To note about this clone: What it binds is unknown.

The single heparinised draw taken from each donor contained about 100 mL of blood on average. cDNA synthesis used the whole RNA isolate, giving expressed TCRB sequences. Libraries were prepared by immunoSEQ multiplex PCR; TCRdb keeps only in-frame clonotypes and omits some of them. In the table there are roughly 170,000 clones, about an eighth of which are singletons. This sequence originates from a woman under 30 in good health. Sample: central memory CD4+ T cells from blood. The chain recombines TRBV11-1 with TRBJ2-7; 12 bases match TRBD2. The CDR3 DNA sequence: TGTGCCAGCAGCTCCGAGAGACTAGCGGGAGACAACGAGCAGTACTTC. It translates to CASSSERLAGDNEQYF.